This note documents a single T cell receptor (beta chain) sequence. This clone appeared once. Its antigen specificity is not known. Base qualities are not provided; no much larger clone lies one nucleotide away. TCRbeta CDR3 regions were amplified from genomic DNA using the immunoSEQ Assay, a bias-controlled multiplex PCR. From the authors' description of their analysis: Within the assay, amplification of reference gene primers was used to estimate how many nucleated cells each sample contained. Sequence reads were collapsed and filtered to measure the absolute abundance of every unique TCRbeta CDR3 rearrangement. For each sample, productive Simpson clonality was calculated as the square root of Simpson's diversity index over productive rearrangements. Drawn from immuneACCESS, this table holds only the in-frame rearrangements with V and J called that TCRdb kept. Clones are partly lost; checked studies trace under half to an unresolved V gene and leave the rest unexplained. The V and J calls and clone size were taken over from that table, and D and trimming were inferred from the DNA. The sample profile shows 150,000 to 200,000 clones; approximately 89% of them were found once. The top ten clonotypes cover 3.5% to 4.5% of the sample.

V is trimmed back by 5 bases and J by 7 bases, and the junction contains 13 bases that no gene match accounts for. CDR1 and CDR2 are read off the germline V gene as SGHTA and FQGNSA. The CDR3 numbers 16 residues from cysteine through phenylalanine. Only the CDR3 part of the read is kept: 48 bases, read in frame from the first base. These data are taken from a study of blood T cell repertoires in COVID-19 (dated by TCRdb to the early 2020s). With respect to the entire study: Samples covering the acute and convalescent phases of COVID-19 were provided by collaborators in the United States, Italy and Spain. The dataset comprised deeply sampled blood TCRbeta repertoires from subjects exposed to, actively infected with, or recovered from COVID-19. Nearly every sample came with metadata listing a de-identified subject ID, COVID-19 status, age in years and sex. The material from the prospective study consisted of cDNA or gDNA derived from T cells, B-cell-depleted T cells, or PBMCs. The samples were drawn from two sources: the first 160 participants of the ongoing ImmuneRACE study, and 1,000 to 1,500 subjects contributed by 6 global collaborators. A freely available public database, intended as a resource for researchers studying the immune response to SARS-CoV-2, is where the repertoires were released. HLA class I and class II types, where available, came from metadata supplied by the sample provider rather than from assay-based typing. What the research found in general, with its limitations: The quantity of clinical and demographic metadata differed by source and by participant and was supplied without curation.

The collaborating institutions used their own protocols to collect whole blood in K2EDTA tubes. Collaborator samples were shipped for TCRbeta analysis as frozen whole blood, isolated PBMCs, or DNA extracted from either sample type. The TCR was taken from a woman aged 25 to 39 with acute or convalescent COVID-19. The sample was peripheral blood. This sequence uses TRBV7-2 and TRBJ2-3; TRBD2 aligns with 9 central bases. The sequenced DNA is TGTGCCAGCAGCATCAGCGGGAGGTCGGTCGTATATACGCAGTATTTT. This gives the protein CASSISGRSVVYTQYF.